This is a list of T cell receptor beta chains from one sample in a study of Ad26.COV2.S vaccination and SARS-CoV-2 variants. The data were produced by immunoSEQ multiplex PCR, yet TCRdb's version contains in-frame clones alone and is incomplete. The data contain roughly 680,000 clones, approximately 88% of them singletons. The sample consisted of peripheral blood, taken in a trial of Ad26.COV2.S vaccine versus placebo. All receptors derive from a person aged 18-60 years who received the Ad26.COV2.S COVID-19 vaccine or a placebo. Both conserved end residues are part of each CDR3. D genes are given only for firm matches. Clone sizes are given selectively: once, few, many, or a class where the clone is expanded.

TRBJ2-7 15 TRBD1 NA TRBV6-5 TGTGCCAGCAGTTCCGGACAGGCTATATCCTACGAGCAGTACTTC CASSSGQAISYEQYF
TRBJ1-1 13 NA NA TRBV7-2 TGTGCCAGCCAGTTGGGGGGGTCCACTGAAGCTTTCTTT CASQLGGSTEAFF
TRBJ1-4 14 NA NA TRBV29-1 TGCAGCGCTAGTGGCGGGGGTCGTAATGAAAAACTGTTTTTT CSASGGGRNEKLFF
TRBJ2-7 14 NA NA TRBV27 TGTGCCAGCAGTTTAGACGGCAGGGTCCACGAGCAGTACTTC CASSLDGRVHEQYF
TRBJ1-5 18 TRBD1 NA TRBV5-6 TGTGCCAGCAGAACCGGGACAGGGAAATCATATAGCAATCAGCCCCAGCATTTT CASRTGTGKSYSNQPQHF
TRBJ2-2 12 NA NA TRBV2 TGTGCCAGCAGCCAGAACACCGGGGAGCTGTTTTTT CASSQNTGELFF
TRBJ1-1 11 NA NA TRBV5-8 TGTGCCAGCAGCCGAAACACTGAAGCTTTCTTT CASSRNTEAFF
TRBJ2-5 14 TRBD2 NA TRBV19 TGTGCCAGTAGTCAAGGGTCGGGGGGGGAGACCCAGTACTTC CASSQGSGGETQYF
TRBJ1-2 15 NA NA TRBV5-4 TGTGCCAGCAGCTTTTTTTACAGGGTGAACTATGGCTACACCTTC CASSFFYRVNYGYTF
TRBJ1-1 13 NA NA TRBV12-3/TRBV12-4 TGTGCCAGCAGACAGGGTAAAGGCACTGAAGCTTTCTTT CASRQGKGTEAFF
TRBJ1-6 15 TRBD1 once TRBV6-2/TRBV6-3 TGTGCCAGCAGTTTATGGACAGGGGGGAATTCACCCCTCCACTTT CASSLWTGGNSPLHF
TRBJ1-3 19 NA NA TRBV6-2/TRBV6-3 TGTGCCAGCAGCCAGAGGGACGGTTTTACACGAAGCTCTGGAAACACCATATATTTT CASSQRDGFTRSSGNTIYF
TRBJ1-1 13 TRBD1 NA TRBV30 TGTGCCTGGAGTGGGACAGGGGGGACTGAAGCTTTCTTT CAWSGTGGTEAFF
TRBJ2-7 14 TRBD1 NA TRBV5-5 TGTGCCAGCAGCCCGGGACAGGGCGGGGACGAGCAGTACTTC CASSPGQGGDEQYF
TRBJ2-7 13 NA NA TRBV9 TGTGCCAGCAGCGTAGGCCCAATCTCCGAGCAGTACTTC CASSVGPISEQYF
TRBJ1-5 12 NA NA TRBV30 TGTGCCTGGAGTGCAACTGGTCAGCCCCAGCATTTT CAWSATGQPQHF
TRBJ2-1 17 TRBD2 NA TRBV3-1/TRBV3-2 TGTGCCAGCAGCGCGCTAGCGGGGGGAATCTCCTACAATGAGCAGTTCTTC CASSALAGGISYNEQFF
TRBJ2-7 16 NA once TRBV7-9 TGTGCCAGCAGCTTAGATGTTAGCGGAAGCTCCTACGAGCAGTACTTC CASSLDVSGSSYEQYF
TRBJ2-7 15 NA NA TRBV4-2 TGTGCCAGCAGCCAAGAAGTTAACGCCGCCTACGAGCAGTACTTC CASSQEVNAAYEQYF
TRBJ1-5 15 NA NA TRBV18 TGTGCCAGCTCACCACCCGGGGGGAGGGATCAGCCCCAGCATTTT CASSPPGGRDQPQHF
TRBJ1-1 15 NA NA TRBV4-3 TGCGCCAGCAGCCGGACGCCAGGGTTGAACACTGAAGCTTTCTTT CASSRTPGLNTEAFF
TRBJ2-5 12 NA NA TRBV12-5 TGTGCTAGTGGTCCCCGGATAGAGACCCAGTACTTC CASGPRIETQYF
TRBJ1-6 13 TRBD1 NA TRBV7-6 TGTGCCAGCAGCCGAGGGACAGGGTCACCCCTCCACTTT CASSRGTGSPLHF
TRBJ2-6 18 NA NA TRBV7-9 TGTGCCAGCAGCCAATTCCAGGCGGGATCGGCCGGGGCCAACGTCCTGACTTTC CASSQFQAGSAGANVLTF
TRBJ2-2 11 NA NA TRBV12-3/TRBV12-4 TGTGCCAGCAGTTCCAGAAGGGAGCTGTTTTTT CASSSRRELFF
TRBJ2-7 15 NA NA TRBV23-1 TGCGCCAGCAGTCAACCGGGACTCCCCAGGTGCGAGCAGTACTTC CASSQPGLPRCEQYF
TRBJ2-3 15 NA NA TRBV5-4 TGTGCCAGCAGCTTGGGACAGCGGGCCACAGATACGCAGTATTTT CASSLGQRATDTQYF
TRBJ2-2 12 NA NA TRBV12-3/TRBV12-4 TGTGCCAGCAGGATGGTCACCGGGGAGCTGTTTTTT CASRMVTGELFF
TRBJ2-5 13 NA NA TRBV5-5 TGTGCCAGCAGCTTTACAGACCAAGAGACCCAGTACTTC CASSFTDQETQYF
TRBJ2-2 15 TRBD1 NA TRBV5-1 TGCGCCAGCAGCCAGGGGGACCCCTACACCGGGGAGCTGTTTTTT CASSQGDPYTGELFF
TRBJ1-2 15 NA NA TRBV6-1 TGTGCCAGCAGTGACCCGGGGCGCAGGGACTATGGCTACACCTTC CASSDPGRRDYGYTF
TRBJ2-1 13 NA NA TRBV18 TGTGCCAGCTCACCAGGGCGGGAAGGTGAGCAGTTCTTC CASSPGREGEQFF
TRBJ2-1 18 TRBD2 NA TRBV4-2 TGTGCCAGCAGCCTATACCAACTAGCGCGAGACCTATACAATGAGCAGTTCTTC CASSLYQLARDLYNEQFF
TRBJ2-6 15 NA NA TRBV25-1 TGTGCCAGCAGTGAAGCCAGGTCCGGGGCCAACGTCCTGACTTTC CASSEARSGANVLTF
TRBJ1-5 13 TRBD1 NA TRBV29-1 TGCAGCGTTGGGGACAGGGTAGATCAGCCCCAGCATTTT CSVGDRVDQPQHF
TRBJ2-2 14 NA NA TRBV4-3 TGCGCCAGCAGCCAAGGTGTTTACACCGGGGAGCTGTTTTTT CASSQGVYTGELFF
TRBJ1-2 14 NA NA TRBV7-9 TGTGCCAGCAGCTTAGTAGCCAGGGTAGGTGGCTACACCTTC CASSLVARVGGYTF
TRBJ2-5 13 NA NA TRBV18 TGTGCCAGCTCACCGGGGTACAAAGAGACCCAGTACTTC CASSPGYKETQYF
TRBJ2-7 15 NA NA TRBV6-5 TGTGCCAGCAGTTACCCCCCATTCCCATTTTACGAGCAGTACTTC CASSYPPFPFYEQYF